This passage covers 23 T cell receptor beta chains from one sample sequenced in a study of CD8+CD57+ T cells in acquired aplastic anemia. Genomic DNA, serving as template, underwent TCR beta VDJ and CDR3 profiling. TCRdb re-derived calls from the reads in MiXCR, one entry per CDR3 protein. Counted here are around 400,000 distinct CDR3 sequences, 60% to 80% occurring once; the ten biggest clones make up 4%. The sequenced sample consisted of sorted CD4+, CD8+, or CD8+CD57+ T cells (not recorded which) from PBMCs. The receptors originated from a human donor in good health, serving as a control.

In DNA form, the CDR3 reads TGTGCCAGCTCAAACCGGGACAGCAGATATCAGCCCCAGCATTTT. Translating it yields CASSNRDSRYQPQHF. V usage is TRBV24-1 and J usage is TRBJ1-5, with 7 bases fitting TRBD1. Per the germline V gene, CDR1 is KGHDR and CDR2 is SFDVKD. This CDR3 has 15 amino acids. Trimming cost V 11 bases and J 5 bases; bases outside gene matches: 14.

About this clonotype itself: A much larger clone is a single base away; this may be a read error. CDR3 in amino acids: CASNFATRQYF. In DNA, the CDR3 is TGTGCCAGCAACTTCGCAACAAGGCAGTATTTT. The chain employs TRBV11-2 and TRBJ2-3; D call uncertain. Trimming took off 7 bases at V and 11 bases at J, with 13 bases between the two ends. The CDR3 has 11 amino acids. Germline V gene data show CDR1 as SGHAT and CDR2 as FQNNGV.

The sample holds one count of this clonotype. This chain connects TRBV19 to TRBJ2-2; a possible D gene is TRBD2 (5 bases). With 9 bases removed from V and 7 bases from J, the gap between germline ends came to 12 bases. The CDR3 loop spans 12 amino acids. Germline V gives CDR1 LNHDA, CDR2 SQIVND (reference sequence). The CDR3 nucleotides read TGTGCCAGCCCTAGCTCCGGCGGGGAGCTGTTTTTT. It specifies CASPSSGGELFF.

The chain carries TRBV7-9 and TRBJ2-6; no firm D call. CDR3 length: 17 amino acids. Germline V lookup: CDR1 SEHNR, CDR2 FQNEAQ (reference sequence). V was clipped by 3 bases and J by 11 bases, with 23 bases between them. The CDR3 DNA reads as TGTGCCAGCAGCTTCGCCTGGGCCATCTCTGGCACAGACGTCCTGACTTTC. This gives the protein CASSFAWAISGTDVLTF.

The CDR3 loop reads CASSGRGTPDTQYF. The CDR3 DNA sequence: TGTGCCAGCAGTGGCCGAGGGACTCCAGATACGCAGTATTTT. The V call is TRBV2, the J call TRBJ2-3; perhaps TRBD2 as D (6 bases). CDR1 is SNHLY and CDR2 is FYNNEI in the germline V gene. Trimming left V 4 bases short and J 4 bases short, with 12 bases between. CDR3 length: 14 residues.

V is TRBV25-1 and J is TRBJ2-1; perhaps TRBD2 as D (5 bases). Germline V gene lookup returns CDR1 MGHDK and CDR2 SYGVNS. Trimming stripped 1 base from V and 6 bases from J, with 7 bases between. The CDR3 is 13 amino acids. The CDR3 DNA reads TGTGCCAGCAGTGAATGGGGAGTCAATGAGCAGTTCTTC. This encodes CASSEWGVNEQFF.

This clonotype showed up just a few times. This may stem from a read error, because a much larger clone lies one nucleotide away. The chain employs TRBV6-5 and TRBJ1-2; possibly TRBD1 for D (6 bases). The CDR3 runs 13 residues. CDR1 is MNHEY and CDR2 is SVGAGI in the germline V gene. The CDR3 DNA follows: TGTGCCGGCAGTTTCCCCGGGGGGCATGGCTACACCTTC. Translated: CAGSFPGGHGYTF.

CDR3 amino acids: CASSVYRGQGGETQYF. For the CDR3, the DNA is TGTGCCAGCAGCGTGTACCGGGGACAGGGCGGTGAGACCCAGTACTTC. This rearrangement joins TRBV9 to TRBJ2-5; 9 nucleotides line up with TRBD1. The V gene's germline CDR1 is SGDLS and CDR2 YYNGEE. This CDR3 region has 16 residues. V dropped 2 bases and J dropped 5; count of bases not matched to a gene: 10.

This clonotype occurred a few times. V usage is TRBV29-1 and J usage is TRBJ1-1; no clear D. This CDR3 comprises 12 residues. V was clipped by 2 bases and J by 1 base, with 5 bases between them. CDR1 is SQVTM, CDR2 ANQGSEA, per germline. The CDR3 spells CSVERPNTEAFF. Here the CDR3 DNA reads TGCAGCGTTGAACGGCCGAACACTGAAGCTTTCTTT.

This chain uses TRBV10-3 with TRBJ2-7; D not resolved. The CDR3 covers 9 residues. In germline, CDR1 is ENHRY, CDR2 SYGVKD. The CDR3 here is CPPSGQQYF. CDR3 DNA: TGTCCCCCTAGTGGGCAGCAGTACTTC.

The chain couples TRBV20-1 to TRBJ1-4; no definite D call. Between the trimmed V and J ends, which lost 3 bases and 7 bases, there was a span of 12 bases. CDR3 length equals 13 residues. Germline values: CDR1 DFQATT, CDR2 SNEGSKA (reference sequence). CDR3: CSASPAITEKLFF. In DNA form, the CDR3 reads TGCAGTGCTAGTCCGGCGATAACTGAAAAACTGTTTTTT.

This clonotype was counted many times. The gene calls are TRBV20-1 and TRBJ1-2, with 7 bases fitting TRBD1. CDR3 length equals 12 residues. The germline CDR1 and CDR2 sequences are DFQATT and SNEGSKA (reference sequence). Trimming removed 3 bases from V and 9 bases from J; junction bases left unmatched: 7. This CDR3 is CSARAQGYSYTF. The CDR3, as DNA: TGCAGTGCTAGGGCACAGGGGTATAGCTACACCTTC.

The table lists this clonotype with many counts. The genes are TRBV19 and TRBJ1-1, with TRBD1 identical over 7 bases. The J segment lost 10 bases and the V segment lost 4 bases, leaving 6 bases of the junction unmatched. Germline CDR1 LNHDA, CDR2 SQIVND (reference sequence). The CDR3 runs to 12 residues. The CDR3 loop reads CASSTPDRAAFF. The CDR3, as DNA: TGTGCCAGTAGTACTCCCGACAGGGCAGCTTTCTTT.

This clonotype has ten or more counts. The chain links TRBV7-2 to TRBJ2-5, with TRBD2 matching over 7 bases. This CDR3 has 15 residues. Losses at the gene ends were 6 bases for V and 7 bases for J; bases not matched to a gene: 14. Germline V gene sequence: CDR1 SGHTA, CDR2 FQGNSA. The CDR3 bases are TGTGCCAGCAGTCCTCCCGGGGCGGGGGTGAGGACCCAGTACTTC. Protein sequence: CASSPPGAGVRTQYF. The full variable domain, in which reference TRBV7-2 and TRBJ2-5 provide the parts outside the CDR3, is GAGVSQSPSNKVTEKGKDVELRCDPISGHTALYWYRQSLGQGLEFLIYFQGNSAPDKSGLPSDRFSAERTGGSVSTLTIQRTQQEDSAVYLCASSPPGAGVRTQYFGPGTRLLVL.

This rearrangement joins TRBV7-2 to TRBJ2-3; TRBD1 matches at 8 bases. This CDR3 contains 16 residues. The trim removed 2 bases at V and 3 bases at J, leaving 7 bases unmatched. CDR1 is SGHTA and CDR2 is FQGNSA in the germline V gene. This CDR3 is CASSLSDRAKTDTQYF. The CDR3 region has the DNA TGTGCCAGCAGCTTATCGGACAGGGCAAAGACAGATACGCAGTATTTT. Full variable domain (rest looked up from reference TRBV7-2 and TRBJ2-3): GAGVSQSPSNKVTEKGKDVELRCDPISGHTALYWYRQSLGQGLEFLIYFQGNSAPDKSGLPSDRFSAERTGGSVSTLTIQRTQQEDSAVYLCASSLSDRAKTDTQYFGPGTRLTVL.

This rearrangement joins TRBV30 to TRBJ1-1; D possibly corresponds to TRBD1 (6 bases). The V gene's germline CDR1 is GTSNPN and CDR2 SVGIG (reference sequence). The V end lost 0 bases, the J end lost 5 bases, and 13 bases lay between the germline ends. The CDR3 covers 14 residues. The CDR3 here is CAWSVKGDPTEAFF. CDR3 DNA: TGTGCCTGGAGTGTAAAGGGGGACCCTACTGAAGCTTTCTTT.

In its sample, this clonotype was seen a few times. V gene TRBV15 combines with J gene TRBJ2-7, with 12 bases fitting TRBD2. V was pared by 3 bases and J by 5 bases, with 2 bases of the junction left unmatched. CDR1 and CDR2 (germline): LNHNV, YYDKDF (reference sequence). The CDR3 spans 14 residues. The CDR3 spells CATSRASGRDEQYF. The CDR3 coding sequence is TGTGCCACCAGCAGGGCTAGCGGGAGGGACGAGCAGTACTTC.

The chain has TRBV9 and TRBJ2-7; D may correspond to TRBD1 or TRBD2 (6 bases each). Trimming cost V 0 bases and J 11 bases, with 21 bases left between them. CDR1 SGDLS and CDR2 YYNGEE come from the germline V gene. The length of the CDR3 is 15 residues. CDR3 region: CASSVAGATVAEEYF. DNA for the CDR3: TGTGCCAGCAGCGTAGCGGGGGCGACGGTGGCTGAAGAGTACTTC.

Concerning this clonotype: This CDR3 fails to terminate in the conserved phenylalanine or tryptophan, so it likely reflects a read error. No DNA is shown, since the ends of the CDR3 on it are uncertain; the CDR3 is the one TCRdb lists. The gene calls are TRBV10-3 and TRBJ2-3; TRBD1 was called by the table and not checked on the DNA. The CDR3 adds up to 13 amino acids, both ends counted. Per germline, CDR1 ENHRY and CDR2 SYGVKD. This CDR3 is CAINPGSTDTQDV.

This clonotype has just a few counts. The chain employs TRBV29-1 and TRBJ2-7; D perhaps matches TRBD2 (6 bases). Germline-derived CDR1 and CDR2 are SQVTM and ANQGSEA. Trimming left V 3 bases short and J 5 bases short, with 11 bases between. CDR3 length: 12 residues. CDR3 region: CSVDREDHEQYF. The CDR3 nucleotides are TGCAGCGTTGACAGGGAGGACCACGAGCAGTACTTC.

The V call is TRBV6-4, the J call TRBJ1-1, with D uncertain. Trimming shortened V by 9 bases and J by 7 bases, and 24 bases separated the two germline ends. This CDR3 contains 15 residues. Germline CDR1 is MRHNA and CDR2 is SNTAGT. The CDR3 spells CASSMNKGTTNEAFF. The CDR3 DNA sequence: TGTGCCAGTAGTATGAACAAGGGAACAACTAATGAAGCTTTCTTT.

This clonotype was counted at least ten times. V gene TRBV10-3 combines with J gene TRBJ2-2; 8 bases align to TRBD1. The CDR3 spans 16 residues. Trimming at V came to 1 base and at J to 5 bases, leaving 6 bases not matched to a gene. Germline V gene lookup returns CDR1 ENHRY and CDR2 SYGVKD. CDR3 coding DNA: TGTGCCATCAGTGAGTTAGGACAGGGCGTTACCGGGGAGCTGTTTTTT. Its translation: CAISELGQGVTGELFF.

The V gene is TRBV11-2, the J gene TRBJ2-5, with 8 bases that match TRBD2. The junction had 9 bases not matched to a gene; V was cut back by 7 bases and J by 5 bases. Per the germline V gene, CDR1 is SGHAT and CDR2 is FQNNGV. CDR3 size: 14 residues. The CDR3, as DNA: TGTGCCAGCACCCTGGGCGGGGGGCTTGAGACCCAGTACTTC. Its translation is CASTLGGGLETQYF.